These 26 T cell receptor beta chains came from one sample sequenced in a study of T cell changes during pregnancy in multiple sclerosis. The assay was immunoSEQ multiplex PCR, and TCRdb's table has in-frame clones only and misses some. This table has 70,000 to 80,000 clones, 88% appearing once. The sequencing here drew on peripheral blood, taken before pregnancy. These receptors all stem from a female donor with multiple sclerosis, enrolled in a pregnancy study.

The V gene is TRBV6-4, the J gene TRBJ1-1; D is unresolved. CDR1 and CDR2 (germline): MRHNA, SNTAGT. Trimming took 7 bases from V and 1 from J, leaving 16 bases between them. This CDR3 region has 15 residues. The CDR3 spells CASKRGPTPNTEAFF. For the CDR3, the DNA is TGTGCCAGCAAAAGAGGGCCGACCCCGAACACTGAAGCTTTCTTT.

CDR3 protein: CASSMSAGGPHEQYF. The CDR3 DNA follows: TGTGCCAGTAGTATGTCAGCGGGAGGGCCCCACGAGCAGTACTTC. The rearrangement joins TRBV19 to TRBJ2-7, with 10 bases identical to TRBD2. The germline gives CDR1 LNHDA, CDR2 SQIVND (reference sequence). This CDR3 contains 15 residues. Trimming removed 3 bases from V and 5 bases from J; junction bases left unmatched: 7.

The V and J genes are TRBV29-1 and TRBJ1-1; tentatively, D is TRBD1 (5 bases). The germline V and J ends were trimmed by 6 bases and 0 bases, with 11 bases remaining between them. There are 13 residues in the CDR3. Germline CDR1 is SQVTM and CDR2 is ANQGSEA. In nucleotides, the CDR3 is TGCAGCGTCTTCAAACAGGTGAACACTGAAGCTTTCTTT. Its translation: CSVFKQVNTEAFF.

Worth noting for this clone: The same CDR3 can be traced to other DNA sequences in this sample. The chain is built from TRBV4-2 and TRBJ1-5, with TRBD1 identical over 9 bases. There are 15 residues in the CDR3. V gave up 0 bases and J gave up 6 bases; unmatched junction bases: 3. Germline V gene sequence: CDR1 LGHNA, CDR2 YNFKEQ. The CDR3 loop is CASSQEDRGTQPQHF. CDR3 nucleotides: TGTGCCAGCAGCCAAGAGGACAGGGGCACTCAGCCCCAGCATTTT.

V and J are TRBV19 and TRBJ1-3; D possibly corresponds to TRBD1 (6 bases). CDR3 size: 15 residues. V lost 6 bases and J lost 0, with 12 bases in between. Germline CDR1 reads LNHDA; CDR2 reads SQIVND (reference sequence). CDR3 in DNA: TGTGCCAGTAGCAAGCGGGGGGCCTCTGGAAACACCATATATTTT. Translation: CASSKRGASGNTIYF. The full variable domain, completed using reference TRBV19 and TRBJ1-3, is DGGITQSPKYLFRKEGQNVTLSCEQNLNHDAMYWYRQDPGQGLRLIYYSQIVNDFQKGDIAEGYSVSREKKESFPLTVTSAQKNPTAFYLCASSKRGASGNTIYFGEGSWLTVV.

The V gene is TRBV5-1, the J gene TRBJ2-7; TRBD1 matches at 7 bases. The CDR3 runs 16 residues. The germline CDR1 and CDR2 sequences are SGHRS and YFSETQ. The junction had 7 bases not matched to a gene; V was cut back by 0 bases and J by 1 base. The CDR3 nucleotides read TGCGCCAGCAGCTTGGGAGATTGGGACAGTTCCTACGAGCAGTACTTC. As protein: CASSLGDWDSSYEQYF.

The CDR3 DNA is TGCGCCAGCAGCCGGACAGGGGACGAGACCCAGTACTTC. It codes for CASSRTGDETQYF. The chain employs TRBV5-1 and TRBJ2-5; TRBD1 agrees at 9 bases. Trimming removed 4 bases from V and 5 bases from J; junction bases left unmatched: 3. Germline V gene sequence: CDR1 SGHRS, CDR2 YFSETQ. The CDR3 contains 13 residues.

The chain has TRBV19 and TRBJ1-2; maybe TRBD1 (6 bases). The V gene lost 6 bases and the J gene lost 7 bases, with 15 bases spanning the gap. CDR1 and CDR2 (germline): LNHDA, SQIVND (reference sequence). The CDR3 contains 13 residues. This CDR3 reads CASRAGAAGGYTF. DNA for the CDR3: TGTGCCAGTAGGGCGGGGGCGGCAGGTGGCTACACCTTC.

V and J are TRBV27 and TRBJ1-5; 7 bases agree with TRBD1. The CDR3 runs to 13 residues. Germline loops: CDR1 MNHEY, CDR2 SMNVEV (reference sequence). Germline trimming cut 5 bases from V and 4 bases from J; bases unmatched to any gene: 2. The CDR3 is CASSTTGNQPQHF. The CDR3, as DNA: TGTGCCAGCAGTACGACAGGGAATCAGCCCCAGCATTTT.

V and J are TRBV6-5 and TRBJ2-3, with TRBD2 as a possible D gene (5 bases). CDR1 is MNHEY and CDR2 is SVGAGI in the germline V gene. The CDR3 length is 14 residues. V lost 6 bases and J lost 0, with 10 bases in between. CDR3 sequence: CASSAGDSTDTQYF. The CDR3 DNA reads TGTGCCAGCAGCGCCGGGGATAGCACAGATACGCAGTATTTT.

This chain joins TRBV5-6 and TRBJ1-2; D remains ambiguous. This CDR3 has 13 amino acids. Per the germline V gene, CDR1 is SGHDT and CDR2 is YYEEEE. V shed 1 base and J shed 3 bases, with 7 bases lying between them. CDR3 loop: CASSLREYYGYTF. The CDR3 coding sequence is TGTGCCAGCAGCTTGAGGGAGTACTATGGCTACACCTTC.

J is TRBJ2-7 and V is TRBV6-1; TRBD1 matches 8 bases. The V segment lost 1 base and the J segment 4 bases; nucleotides outside the gene matches: 6. The CDR3 has 15 residues. Looked up from germline, CDR1 is MNHNS and CDR2 is SASEGT. For the CDR3, the DNA is TGTGCCAGCAGTGAAGGGACAGGGATGTGGTACGAGCAGTACTTC. It translates to CASSEGTGMWYEQYF.

V usage is TRBV4-2 and J usage is TRBJ2-2; D is unresolved. The V end lost 4 bases, the J end lost 0 bases, and 12 bases lay between the germline ends. The CDR3 length is 16 residues. The V gene's germline CDR1 is LGHNA and CDR2 YNFKEQ. CDR3 coding DNA: TGTGCCAGCAGCCGAGAGGAGATATCGAACACCGGGGAGCTGTTTTTT. Encoded protein: CASSREEISNTGELFF.

In DNA, the CDR3 is TGTGCCAGCAGTGCCGGGACAGGGGACGAAAAACTGTTTTTT. Translation gives CASSAGTGDEKLFF. This chain links TRBV7-9 with TRBJ1-4, with 10 bases matching TRBD1. Germline values: CDR1 SEHNR, CDR2 FQNEAQ (reference sequence). This CDR3 region has 14 residues. V was clipped by 6 bases and J by 8 bases; unmatched bases: 6.

The chain links TRBV2 to TRBJ1-1; D remains ambiguous. Germline-derived CDR1 and CDR2 are SNHLY and FYNNEI. V was pared by 7 bases and J by 0 bases, with 12 bases between. The CDR3 length is 14 residues. The CDR3 region is CASTAEGMNTEAFF. The DNA of the CDR3 is TGTGCCAGCACCGCAGAGGGTATGAACACTGAAGCTTTCTTT.

The chain combines TRBV27 with TRBJ2-1, with 10 bases lining up with TRBD2. Germline assignment: CDR1 MNHEY and CDR2 SMNVEV (reference sequence). The CDR3 sequence is 14 residues long. J lost 8 bases, V lost 5 bases, and 6 bases had no gene match. The CDR3 protein is CASSQLAGGDEQFF. In DNA form, the CDR3 reads TGTGCCAGCAGTCAATTAGCGGGGGGAGATGAGCAGTTCTTC.

This sequence joins TRBV9 and TRBJ2-5; TRBD2 matches 7 bases. J lost 5 bases, V lost 7 bases, and 11 bases had no gene match. The CDR3 is 14 amino acids. Germline CDR1 is SGDLS and CDR2 is YYNGEE. The CDR3 DNA follows: TGTGCCAGCGGGAGGGAGGAGGATTGGGAGACCCAGTACTTC. Its protein product is CASGREEDWETQYF.

The chain uses TRBV7-6 and TRBJ1-6, with 9 bases aligning to TRBD1. Germline CDR1 SGHVS, CDR2 FNYEAQ. The CDR3 is 15 residues long. Trimming took 4 bases from V and 7 from J; bases not matched to a gene: 5. The CDR3 region is CASSYRDRENSPLHF. CDR3 DNA sequence: TGTGCCAGCAGCTATCGGGACAGGGAAAATTCACCCCTCCACTTT.

This rearrangement joins TRBV7-3 to TRBJ1-6, with D possibly TRBD1 on 6 matching bases. Per the germline V gene, CDR1 is SGHTA and CDR2 is FQGTGA. The germline V and J ends were trimmed by 5 bases and 10 bases, with 15 bases remaining between them. This CDR3 region has 14 residues. The CDR3 loop is CASSLGEGGSPLHF. CDR3 DNA sequence: TGTGCCAGCAGCCTCGGCGAAGGGGGATCACCCCTCCACTTT.

The chain recombines TRBV6-5 with TRBJ1-2; 7 bases map to TRBD1. V shed 6 bases, J shed 8 bases, and the junction held 6 bases outside the gene matches. The CDR3 totals 12 residues. Germline CDR1 MNHEY, CDR2 SVGAGI. The CDR3 bases are TGTGCCAGCAGGGCTACAGGGGACGGCTACACCTTC. Protein product: CASRATGDGYTF.

The chain employs TRBV9 and TRBJ2-2; no reliable D call. V was trimmed by 3 bases and J by 6 bases, leaving 12 bases between them. The germline gives CDR1 SGDLS, CDR2 YYNGEE. CDR3 length: 14 residues. CDR3 sequence: CASSGRWWPGELFF. CDR3 DNA: TGTGCCAGCAGCGGGAGATGGTGGCCCGGGGAGCTGTTTTTT. Combining the CDR3 with reference TRBV9 and TRBJ2-2 gives the whole variable domain DSGVTQTPKHLITATGQRVTLRCSPRSGDLSVYWYQQSLDQGLQFLIQYYNGEERAKGNILERFSAQQFPDLHSELNLSSLELGDSALYFCASSGRWWPGELFFGEGSRLTVL.

V usage is TRBV6-5 and J usage is TRBJ1-1, with 10 positions matching TRBD1. From germline, CDR1 is MNHEY and CDR2 SVGAGI. The ends lost 6 bases at V and 6 bases at J; junction bases unmatched: 7. The CDR3 sequence is 14 residues long. The CDR3, as DNA: TGTGCCAGCAGCCAGGGACAGGGGATCGCTGAAGCTTTCTTT. Translation gives CASSQGQGIAEAFF.

The chain recombines TRBV6-1 with TRBJ2-4; 7 bases align to TRBD2. V lost 2 bases, J lost 3 bases, and 7 bases stayed unmatched. Germline lookup yields CDR1 MNHNS and CDR2 SASEGT. The CDR3 sequence is 16 residues long. CDR3: CASSESGGVGKNIQYF. Here the CDR3 DNA reads TGTGCCAGCAGTGAATCGGGGGGTGTAGGCAAAAACATTCAGTACTTC.

The chain has TRBV5-6 and TRBJ2-3; 12 bases map to TRBD2. This CDR3 comprises 16 residues. The V segment lost 4 bases and the J segment 5 bases; nucleotides outside the gene matches: 8. Germline V gene lookup returns CDR1 SGHDT and CDR2 YYEEEE. Written as DNA, the CDR3 is TGTGCCAGCAGCCCTAGCGGGAGGGCATCGGGAGATACGCAGTATTTT. This sequence encodes CASSPSGRASGDTQYF.

The chain links TRBV9 to TRBJ2-3; TRBD1 matches at 8 bases. Germline-derived CDR1 and CDR2 are SGDLS and YYNGEE. The CDR3 has 14 amino acids. Losses at the gene ends were 2 bases for V and 2 bases for J; bases not matched to a gene: 1. CDR3 residues: CASSVDRATDTQYF. DNA for the CDR3: TGTGCCAGCAGCGTGGACAGGGCCACAGATACGCAGTATTTT. The complete variable domain, with remaining parts taken from reference TRBV9 and TRBJ2-3, reads DSGVTQTPKHLITATGQRVTLRCSPRSGDLSVYWYQQSLDQGLQFLIQYYNGEERAKGNILERFSAQQFPDLHSELNLSSLELGDSALYFCASSVDRATDTQYFGPGTRLTVL.

The rearrangement links TRBV7-9 to TRBJ2-1; D is possibly TRBD1 (6 bases). Germline V gives CDR1 SEHNR, CDR2 FQNEAQ (reference sequence). The CDR3 extends over 15 amino acids. The V end lost 3 bases, the J end lost 11 bases, and 20 bases lay between the germline ends. As DNA, the CDR3 is TGTGCCAGCAGCTTCTTGGACAGTCGGTCCCATCAGCAGTTCTTC. Translated, it gives CASSFLDSRSHQQFF.